This T cell receptor (beta chain) comes out of a study of human T cells and chemical hapten exposure. TCRdb called the RACE reads again in MiXCR, with one record for every CDR3 protein. The sample gives around 300,000 distinct CDR3 sequences, roughly 7.4% of which show up once; about 1.2% is in the top ten. The CDR3 extends over 12 amino acids. Germline V CDR1 and CDR2: MDHEN, SYDVKM. V was clipped by 6 bases and J by 3 bases, with 9 bases between them. Stated time point: pre-sensitization, week 0. Treatment defined: therapeutic diphenylcyclopropenone sensitization with weekly scalp DPC. V gene TRBV28 combines with J gene TRBJ2-7; possible D gene TRBD1, 5 bases. This material consisted of whole blood, taken in connection with sensitization to the hapten diphenylcyclopropenone (DPC). The receptor was isolated from a man aged 18 to 30 with alopecia areata. Some clones in this sample may be carry-over from other donors' samples. CDR3 in DNA: TGTGCCAGCAGCAGACAGCGCTACGAGCAGTACTTC. Translation gives CASSRQRYEQYF.